These 30 T cell receptor beta chains originate from one sample sequenced in a study of T cells after yellow fever vaccination (dated by TCRdb to the late 2010s). In the paper's terms, the treatment or condition label means: live attenuated yellow fever vaccine strain. The library was obtained by 5' RACE. Sequencing used an Illumina NovaSeq 6000. Starting from the raw public reads, TCRdb applied fastp trimming at Q25, assembled clones with MiXCR and retained in-frame beta chains. Duplicate CDR3 protein sequences are folded into a single record with the most common DNA and genes. The sample table records 300,000 or so distinct CDR3 sequences; roughly 9% of these occur just once. The ten largest clones capture about 3.7% of the sample. The starting material was CD4+ T cells sorted from PBMCs, obtained 5 days after the yellow fever booster vaccination. The receptors here all came from a man between 18 and 35 years old who received the YFV17D yellow fever vaccine.

In its sample, this clonotype was seen a few times. V usage is TRBV5-1 and J usage is TRBJ2-6; D is unclear. Germline loops: CDR1 SGHRS, CDR2 YFSETQ. The CDR3 extends over 17 amino acids. The V and J ends lost 0 bases and 0 bases respectively, with 10 bases between them. CDR3 DNA sequence: TGCGCCAGCAGCTTGGGTCTCGTGAGCTCTGGGGCCAACGTCCTGACTTTC. It is translated as CASSLGLVSSGANVLTF.

CDR3 nucleotides: TGCAGTGCTCCCGGGACCGCACAAGAGACCCAGTACTTC. Its translation: CSAPGTAQETQYF. This chain connects TRBV20-1 to TRBJ2-5, with D tentatively TRBD1 or TRBD2 (5 bases each). Trimming stripped 5 bases from V and 2 bases from J, with 12 bases between. The CDR3 spans 13 residues. Germline CDR1 and CDR2: DFQATT and SNEGSKA (reference sequence).

This clonotype came up a few times. The chain carries TRBV10-3 and TRBJ2-7, with D possibly being TRBD1 or TRBD2 (7 bases each). Germline V gene sequence: CDR1 ENHRY, CDR2 SYGVKD. V gave up 5 bases and J gave up 5 bases, with 10 bases separating them. This CDR3 spans 12 amino acids. CDR3 amino acids: CAISPGGDEQYV. The DNA for the CDR3 is TGTGCCATCAGTCCAGGGGGGGACGAGCAGTACGTC.

The V call is TRBV4-1, the J call TRBJ2-5, with unresolved D. V was trimmed by 3 bases and J by 0 bases, leaving 8 bases between them. The CDR3 covers 14 residues. In germline, CDR1 is MGHRA, CDR2 YSYEKL. Here the CDR3 reads CASSQETNQETQYF. The CDR3 DNA is TGCGCCAGCAGCCAGGAGACAAACCAAGAGACCCAGTACTTC.

V usage is TRBV10-2 and J usage is TRBJ1-5; unclear D gene. Trimming removed 0 bases at V and 0 bases at J, with 6 bases between. The CDR3 has 15 residues. Germline lookup yields CDR1 WSHSY and CDR2 SAAADI. The CDR3 is CASSESSYSNQPQHF. The DNA for the CDR3 is TGCGCCAGCAGTGAGTCCAGCTATAGCAATCAGCCCCAGCATTTT.

This clonotype has only a few counts. This chain uses TRBV20-1 with TRBJ2-1, with 9 bases that match TRBD2. V was clipped by 6 bases and J by 4 bases; unmatched bases: 13. Germline CDR1 reads DFQATT; CDR2 reads SNEGSKA (reference sequence). CDR3 size: 16 residues. In nucleotides, the CDR3 is TGCAGTGCCACCCCCTTGGAGCGGGGGGCTTACAATGAGCAGTTCTTC. Translating gives CSATPLERGAYNEQFF.

The chain uses TRBV5-1 and TRBJ2-1, with a possible D match to TRBD2 (5 bases). The V end lost 7 bases, the J end lost 12 bases, and 17 bases lay between the germline ends. CDR1 is SGHRS and CDR2 is YFSETQ in the germline V gene. CDR3 length: 12 amino acids. The CDR3 coding sequence is TGCGCCAGCGGACTTTTGGGGAGTGGGCAGTTCTTC. Protein product: CASGLLGSGQFF.

This clonotype showed up just a few times. This chain joins TRBV12-3 or TRBV12-4 and TRBJ1-1; a possible D gene is TRBD1 (5 bases). The CDR3 extends over 14 amino acids. V was cut by 7 bases and J by 4 bases, with 16 bases left in between. The CDR3, as DNA: TGTGCCAGCAATACGGAAGGGGCTCGCACTGAAGCTTTCTTT. Protein: CASNTEGARTEAFF.

This clonotype was seen a few times. V usage is TRBV25-1 and J usage is TRBJ2-3; a weak D match, TRBD2 (6 bases). Germline assignment: CDR1 MGHDK and CDR2 SYGVNS. This CDR3 contains 17 residues. V lost 3 bases, J lost 0 bases, and 16 bases lay in between. CDR3 coding DNA: TGTGCCAGCAGTGAGGCGGGGACTCGAGCTAGCACAGATACGCAGTATTTT. Amino acid sequence: CASSEAGTRASTDTQYF.

This clonotype was seen a handful of times. This rearrangement joins TRBV2 to TRBJ1-2; D not resolved. Deletions cut 2 bases from V and 5 bases from J, with 9 bases between. The CDR3 has 13 amino acids. In germline, CDR1 is SNHLY, CDR2 FYNNEI. The CDR3 loop reads CASSEMALYGYTF. In nucleotides, the CDR3 is TGTGCCAGCAGTGAAATGGCGCTTTATGGCTACACCTTC.

In its sample, this clonotype was seen many times. The chain is built from TRBV4-3 and TRBJ2-4; D gene unclear. Looked up from germline, CDR1 is LGHNA and CDR2 is YSLEER. V shed 1 base and J shed 0 bases, with 7 bases lying between them. The CDR3 extends over 15 amino acids. The CDR3 bases are TGCGCCAGCAGCCAAGTGTATCTAGCCAAAAACATTCAGTACTTC. Residues: CASSQVYLAKNIQYF.

This clonotype was recorded many times. The J gene is TRBJ2-1, the V gene TRBV4-2; D not resolved. The length of the CDR3 is 12 residues. Germline loops: CDR1 LGHNA, CDR2 YNFKEQ. Trimming stripped 5 bases from V and 6 bases from J, with 8 bases between. The CDR3 nucleotides read TGTGCCAGCAGCGGTACTCTCAATGAGCAGTTCTTC. Residues: CASSGTLNEQFF.

In this sample, this clonotype turned up many times. The chain has TRBV24-1 and TRBJ2-3; D may be TRBD1 (7 bases). There are 18 residues in the CDR3. CDR1 is KGHDR and CDR2 is SFDVKD in the germline V gene. Trimming pared 4 bases from V and 6 bases from J, leaving 25 bases between. The CDR3 DNA is TGTGCCACCAGTGACCGCGGGACAGACACCCAGGGAGCGGATACGCAGTATTTT. Translating it yields CATSDRGTDTQGADTQYF.

The chain employs TRBV20-1 and TRBJ2-3, with D tentatively TRBD1 (5 bases). Germline CDR1 reads DFQATT; CDR2 reads SNEGSKA (reference sequence). The CDR3 has 13 amino acids. Trimming shortened V by 3 bases and J by 6 bases, and 13 bases separated the two germline ends. CDR3 DNA: TGCAGTGCTAGTCGCAGGGCTCCGGATACGCAGTATTTT. It yields the protein CSASRRAPDTQYF.

This clonotype was found a few times. CDR3 in amino acids: CASSPSGPPRGETQYF. CDR3 sequence (DNA): TGCGCCAGCAGCCCTTCGGGACCCCCTCGTGGTGAGACCCAGTACTTC. This sequence joins TRBV5-1 and TRBJ2-5; D tentatively reads TRBD1 or TRBD2 (5 bases each). V lost 4 bases, J lost 5 bases, and 21 bases lay in between. CDR1 and CDR2 (germline): SGHRS, YFSETQ. There are 16 residues in the CDR3.

The V gene is TRBV28, the J gene TRBJ2-7; 7 positions match TRBD1. Germline trimming cut 8 bases from V and 1 base from J; bases unmatched to any gene: 5. The CDR3 length is 13 residues. Per the germline V gene, CDR1 is MDHEN and CDR2 is SYDVKM. CDR3 nucleotides: TGTGCCAGCCAACGGGGACAGTCCTACGAGCAGTACGTC. As protein: CASQRGQSYEQYV.

This chain joins TRBV10-3 and TRBJ1-3; no definite D call. V was clipped by 6 bases and J by 4 bases, with 7 bases between them. CDR3 length: 12 amino acids. Germline-derived CDR1 and CDR2 are ENHRY and SYGVKD. The CDR3, as DNA: TGTGCCATCAGGGGTTCAGGAAACACCATATATTTT. Protein: CAIRGSGNTIYF.

The rearrangement joins TRBV11-3 to TRBJ2-5, with D possibly called TRBD1 or TRBD2 (7 bases each). Germline-derived CDR1 and CDR2 are SGHNT and YENEEA. CDR3 length: 16 residues. V lost 0 bases and J 5 bases, leaving 16 bases between the germline ends. CDR3 protein: CASSLEWQGGLETQYF. The CDR3 DNA sequence: TGTGCCAGCAGCTTAGAGTGGCAGGGGGGGTTGGAGACCCAGTACTTC.

This clonotype was detected only once. The chain couples TRBV2 to TRBJ2-7; D is uncertain. CDR3 length: 12 amino acids. CDR1 and CDR2 from the germline V gene are SNHLY and FYNNEI. Trimming removed 7 bases at V and 2 bases at J, with 9 bases between. In DNA, the CDR3 is TGTGCCAGCAAAGGACCGACCTACGAGCAGTACGTC. Translation: CASKGPTYEQYV.

CDR3: CASSRGVTETQYF. DNA for the CDR3: TGTGCCAGCAGCAGGGGGGTTACTGAGACCCAGTACTTC. The gene calls are TRBV7-3 and TRBJ2-5; perhaps D is TRBD1 or TRBD2 (6 bases each). Looked up from germline, CDR1 is SGHTA and CDR2 is FQGTGA. V was trimmed by 5 bases and J by 5 bases, leaving 12 bases between them. There are 13 residues in the CDR3.

This clonotype was observed a few times. V is TRBV4-1 and J is TRBJ1-5, with D tentatively TRBD1 (6 bases). The V end lost 11 bases, the J end lost 4 bases, and 18 bases lay between the germline ends. From germline, CDR1 is MGHRA and CDR2 YSYEKL. The CDR3 covers 14 residues. CDR3 in DNA: TGCGCCGCAGCACCGGGACACGGGAATCAGCCCCAGCATTTT. Translation gives CAAAPGHGNQPQHF.

This clonotype has only a few counts. This chain connects TRBV18 to TRBJ2-5; TRBD1 agrees at 7 bases. Germline V gives CDR1 KGHSH, CDR2 LQKENI. The CDR3 is 14 residues long. The ends lost 5 bases at V and 0 bases at J; junction bases unmatched: 3. DNA for the CDR3: TGTGCCAGCTCAGTGCAGGGGGACCAAGAGACCCAGTACTTC. This gives the protein CASSVQGDQETQYF.

The table lists this clonotype with many counts. The J gene is TRBJ2-3, the V gene TRBV7-3, with D hard to call. The CDR3 has 13 amino acids. V lost 5 bases and J lost 0, with 6 bases in between. Germline V gene sequence: CDR1 SGHTA, CDR2 FQGTGA. The CDR3 coding sequence is TGTGCCAGCAGCACCGGGAGCACAGATACGCAGTATTTT. Its translation: CASSTGSTDTQYF.

This chain uses TRBV6-4 with TRBJ2-7; no reliable D call. Trimming removed 2 bases from V and 2 bases from J, with 4 bases in between. Germline CDR1 MRHNA, CDR2 SNTAGT. This CDR3 contains 12 residues. In DNA, the CDR3 is TGTGCCAGCAGTGACGGGACCTACGAGCAGTACGTC. Its translation is CASSDGTYEQYV.

This chain links TRBV9 with TRBJ2-3; 13 bases fit TRBD2. The germline gives CDR1 SGDLS, CDR2 YYNGEE. This CDR3 region has 16 residues. V dropped 3 bases and J dropped 4; count of bases not matched to a gene: 5. The CDR3: CASSATSGGYSDTQYF. CDR3 nucleotides: TGTGCCAGCAGCGCGACTAGCGGGGGGTATTCAGATACGCAGTATTTT.

This clonotype was observed a handful of times. CDR3 in DNA: TGTGCCAGCAGCCCTACGGGCTTCCCTCAGCCCCAGCATTTT. Translating it yields CASSPTGFPQPQHF. The V gene is TRBV7-8, the J gene TRBJ1-5, with D hard to call. Germline V gene data show CDR1 as SGHVS and CDR2 as FQNEAQ. V lost 5 bases to trimming and J lost 6 bases, with 14 bases between them. This CDR3 region has 14 residues.

The rearrangement joins TRBV7-9 to TRBJ2-2, with 11 bases aligning to TRBD2. This CDR3 comprises 15 residues. V shed 5 bases, J shed 7 bases, and the junction held 6 bases outside the gene matches. Germline CDR1 reads SEHNR; CDR2 reads FQNEAQ (reference sequence). Here the CDR3 reads CASSATSGGGGELFF. CDR3 DNA: TGTGCCAGCAGCGCCACTAGCGGGGGAGGCGGGGAGCTGTTTTTT. Complete variable domain (other parts from reference TRBV7-9 and TRBJ2-2): DTGVSQNPRHKITKRGQNVTFRCDPISEHNRLYWYRQTLGQGPEFLTYFQNEAQLEKSRLLSDRFSAERPKGSFSTLEIQRTEQGDSAMYLCASSATSGGGGELFFGEGSRLTVL.

This clonotype appeared many times. The rearrangement joins TRBV28 to TRBJ2-7, with 7 bases fitting TRBD2. Unmatched junction bases numbered 6, after V lost 2 bases and J lost 2 bases. CDR1 is MDHEN, CDR2 SYDVKM, per germline. This CDR3 contains 15 residues. The CDR3: CASSLGGRGPYEQYV. The CDR3 DNA reads TGTGCCAGCAGTTTAGGGGGGAGGGGACCCTACGAGCAGTACGTC.

This clonotype was picked up many times. This chain's CDR3 is CASSLTLFVGGTRWGETQYF. CDR3 in DNA: TGTGCCAGCAGCTTAACCCTGTTCGTCGGCGGGACTAGATGGGGGGAGACCCAGTACTTC. The chain carries TRBV7-3 and TRBJ2-5; 8 positions match TRBD2. The germline gives CDR1 SGHTA, CDR2 FQGTGA. J was trimmed by 5 bases and V by 0 bases; bases with no gene match: 20. This CDR3 comprises 20 residues.

The sample holds a few counts of this clonotype. V is TRBV19 and J is TRBJ2-5; maybe TRBD1 (5 bases). The germline V gene has CDR1 LNHDA and CDR2 SQIVND (reference sequence). This CDR3 spans 13 amino acids. Trimming left V 7 bases short and J 5 bases short, with 14 bases between. This CDR3 reads CASTGRGVETQYF. CDR3 DNA: TGTGCCAGTACAGGAAGGGGTGTTGAGACCCAGTACTTC.